This TCR beta chain was captured in a study of OX40 agonist ivuxolimab in advanced cancers. In the study overall: Clinicians treated patients with ivuxolimab, an agonistic anti-OX40 (CD134) antibody. Patients were roughly 87% male with ages roughly 23 to 90, mean around 61. Findings and caveats of the study: At doses 0.1 to 3.0 mg/kg, CD4+ and CD8+ clones expanded.

To note about this clone: Its specificity is unknown.

Measured with immunoSEQ multiplex PCR; TCRdb has only the in-frame clones, and not every one. This table holds about 150,000 clones, just over 90% found once. This clonotype originated in an adult with an advanced solid tumor such as melanoma, head and neck, liver or kidney cancer. The source was CD4+ or CD8+ T cells sorted from blood, collected in a trial of the OX40 agonist ivuxolimab.

CDR3 amino acids: CASSLEPGINSPLHF. The CDR3 DNA reads as TGTGCCAGCAGCTTAGAGCCAGGGATAAATTCACCCCTCCACTTT. The chain is built from TRBV7-2 and TRBJ1-6; D is possibly TRBD1 (5 bases). Germline assignment: CDR1 SGHTA and CDR2 FQGNSA. The V gene lost 1 base and the J gene lost 7 bases, with 11 bases spanning the gap. The CDR3 is made up of 15 amino acids.